This TCR beta chain was sequenced in a study of T-cell memory formation after mild COVID-19. This clonotype showed up just a few times. One entry per CDR3 protein, called by TCRdb with MiXCR from the 5' RACE reads. This sample carries about 560,000 distinct CDR3 sequences, about 18% of them seen once, and the ten largest clones take roughly 8.2%. Germline-derived CDR1 and CDR2 are DFQATT and SNEGSKA (reference sequence). The CDR3 is 15 amino acids. V lost 0 bases to trimming and J lost 2 bases, with 12 bases between them. The sequence was obtained from an adult woman who had mild COVID-19 (a few samples of this study predate the infection). Cell type and time point are not known. The J gene is TRBJ2-3, the V gene TRBV20-1, with D perhaps TRBD2 (5 bases). The sample consisted of PBMCs or a T cell subset sorted from them (not recorded which). CDR3 bases: TGCAGTGCTAGAGATCTTAAGAGGGCCACAGATACGCAGTATTTT. Its translation is CSARDLKRATDTQYF.